Shown below are 8 T cell receptor beta chains from a single sample sequenced in a study of shared clonotypes between healthy human individuals. The protocol was immunoSEQ multiplex PCR, while the TCRdb copy is restricted to in-frame clones and leaves out a portion. The profile shows approximately 2,300,000 clones, roughly 90% of them singletons. The sample consisted of naive CD4+ T cells from PBMCs. The subset was: CD45RA+ positively selected. All receptors come from a man between 18 and 29 years old in good health. Some clones in this sample may be carry-over from other donors' samples.

The V and J genes are TRBV28 and TRBJ1-5, with 8 bases aligning to TRBD1. CDR3 length: 17 amino acids. The germline V gene encodes CDR1 MDHEN and CDR2 SYDVKM. Trimming at V came to 1 base and at J to 1 base, leaving 6 bases not matched to a gene. CDR3: CASSLFWTGISNQPQHF. In DNA form, the CDR3 reads TGTGCCAGCAGTTTATTTTGGACAGGGATAAGCAATCAGCCCCAGCATTTT.

V is TRBV6-6 and J is TRBJ1-1; D is undetermined. CDR3 length equals 12 residues. V was pared by 5 bases and J by 9 bases, with 13 bases between. The V gene's germline CDR1 is MNHNY and CDR2 SVGAGI (reference sequence). CDR3 coding DNA: TGTGCCAGCAGTCTCGACCGGAAGAAAGCTTTCTTT. This codes for CASSLDRKKAFF.

About this clone itself: The sample holds other DNA sequences that translate to the same CDR3. This chain links TRBV30 with TRBJ2-3; D is unclear. CDR3 length: 11 residues. V dropped 1 base and J dropped 6 bases, with 5 bases sitting between them. The germline gives CDR1 GTSNPN, CDR2 SVGIG (reference sequence). The CDR3 nucleotides are TGTGCCTGGAGTGGGAGTGATACGCAGTATTTT. Translation gives CAWSGSDTQYF.

This chain links TRBV4-2 with TRBJ2-3, with D uncertain. Germline V lookup: CDR1 LGHNA, CDR2 YNFKEQ. Trimming shortened V by 4 bases and J by 4 bases, and 9 bases separated the two germline ends. CDR3 length: 13 amino acids. The CDR3 sequence is CASSPVGSDTQYF. The CDR3 DNA reads as TGTGCCAGCAGCCCGGTGGGGTCAGATACGCAGTATTTT.

This chain uses TRBV28 with TRBJ2-7; D gene ambiguous. Trimming removed 2 bases at V and 4 bases at J, with 12 bases between. The CDR3 length is 14 residues. Germline V lookup: CDR1 MDHEN, CDR2 SYDVKM. The CDR3: CASSLSYKAYEQYF. CDR3 bases: TGTGCCAGCAGTTTAAGTTATAAAGCTTACGAGCAGTACTTC.

The V gene is TRBV28, the J gene TRBJ2-3; the match to TRBD2 covers 12 bases. The CDR3 runs to 16 residues. The V and J ends lost 6 bases and 0 bases, in that order; junction bases with no gene match: 4. Germline lookup yields CDR1 MDHEN and CDR2 SYDVKM. This chain's CDR3 is CASRATSGRSTDTQYF. The DNA for the CDR3 is TGTGCCAGCAGGGCGACTAGCGGGAGAAGCACAGATACGCAGTATTTT.

This sequence joins TRBV5-1 and TRBJ2-1, with TRBD2 identical over 10 bases. The CDR3 contains 16 residues. With V trimmed by 1 base and J by 9 bases, 10 bases remained unmatched. Per germline, CDR1 SGHRS and CDR2 YFSETQ. CDR3 coding DNA: TGCGCCAGCAGCTTGATTCCTAGCGGGAGTGTGGTTGAGCAGTTCTTC. Its protein is CASSLIPSGSVVEQFF.

The chain joins TRBV30 to TRBJ2-3; a weak D match, TRBD1 (5 bases). Trimming pared 3 bases from V and 5 bases from J, leaving 9 bases between. This CDR3 has 12 amino acids. Germline values: CDR1 GTSNPN, CDR2 SVGIG (reference sequence). CDR3 sequence reads: CAWSPRGDTQYF. The DNA of the CDR3 is TGTGCCTGGAGCCCAAGGGGAGATACGCAGTATTTT.